This record looks at one TCR beta chain sequence and its context. CDR3 length equals 13 residues. The V end lost 3 bases, the J end lost 6 bases, and 14 bases lay between the germline ends. Germline CDR1 and CDR2: GTSNPN and SVGIG (reference sequence). The treatment was: oral pan-JAK inhibitor, 5-10 mg twice daily. This entry is derived from a study of CD8+ T cells in alopecia areata. Once RNA had been extracted, it was reverse transcribed into cDNA to act as the sequencing template. This table comes from immunoSEQ multiplex PCR, and its TCRdb copy is limited to in-frame clones, with some not included. The profile shows approximately 180,000 clones, 40% to 65% of them singletons.

The receptor was derived from a human donor with alopecia areata. The sample was CD8+ T cells sorted from blood, taken at week 24, from a patient treated with tofacitinib. The chain joins TRBV30 to TRBJ1-1, with D maybe TRBD1 (5 bases). In nucleotides, the CDR3 is TGTGCCTGGAGCGGCGATAAGGGGCCTGAAGCTTTCTTT. Translating gives CAWSGDKGPEAFF. Variable domain in full (rest from reference TRBV30 and TRBJ1-1): SQTIHQWPATLVQPVGSPLSLECTVEGTSNPNLYWYRQAAGRGLQLLFYSVGIGQISSEVPQNLSASRPQDRQFILSSKKLLLSDSGFYLCAWSGDKGPEAFFGQGTRLTVV.